The 11 T cell receptor beta chains below all came from one sample that was sequenced in a study of molecular identifiers for immune sequencing clone quantification. TCRdb independently ran MiXCR on the PCR reads; one entry per CDR3 protein. The profile covers approximately 550,000 distinct CDR3 sequences, with 25% appearing a single time and 0.7% to 0.9% taken by the ten largest. Sequenced material: naive CD8+ T cells from blood, with Jurkat cell RNA spiked in. Subset specified: FACS-sorted CD8+CD4-CCR7+CD45RA+ naive T cells. The receptor source for this set is a human donor in good health. Some libraries in this study had Jurkat cell RNA spiked in.

In this sample, this clonotype turned up a few times. The rearrangement uses TRBV6-5 and TRBJ2-2, with no clear D. V shed 6 bases and J shed 3 bases, with 8 bases lying between them. Germline CDR1 and CDR2: MNHEY and SVGAGI. The CDR3 is made up of 13 amino acids. CDR3 bases: TGTGCCAGCAGCCCCTCTGACACCGGGGAGCTGTTTTTT. Translation: CASSPSDTGELFF.

This clonotype was recorded at least ten times. The chain employs TRBV4-3 and TRBJ1-1; a weak D match, TRBD1 (5 bases). This CDR3 comprises 14 residues. CDR1 and CDR2 from the germline V gene are LGHNA and YSLEER. V was shortened by 1 base and J by 4 bases, with 10 bases between the two germline ends. The CDR3 sequence: CASSQVAGGTEAFF. CDR3 DNA sequence: TGCGCCAGCAGCCAAGTCGCCGGGGGCACTGAAGCTTTCTTT.

The chain recombines TRBV11-2 with TRBJ1-3, with D unclear. Germline CDR1 and CDR2: SGHAT and FQNNGV. The CDR3 is 17 residues long. The V end was cut by 5 bases, the J end by 1 base, with 18 bases between. The CDR3 sequence: CASSPPPGYNSGNTIYF. In DNA form, the CDR3 reads TGTGCCAGCAGCCCGCCGCCAGGCTACAATTCTGGAAACACCATATATTTT. Full variable domain (remainder filled in from reference TRBV11-2 and TRBJ1-3): EAGVAQSPRYKIIEKRQSVAFWCNPISGHATLYWYQQILGQGPKLLIQFQNNGVVDDSQLPKDRFSAERLKGVDSTLKIQPAKLEDSAVYLCASSPPPGYNSGNTIYFGEGSWLTVV.

This clonotype was seen many times. The chain recombines TRBV7-2 with TRBJ1-1; no definite D call. The CDR3 covers 12 residues. Germline CDR1 SGHTA, CDR2 FQGNSA. Trimming stripped 9 bases from V and 9 bases from J, with 17 bases between. The CDR3 loop is CASTPGGLKAFF. As DNA, the CDR3 is TGTGCCAGTACCCCCGGCGGGCTAAAAGCTTTCTTT.

A word on this clonotype: One end of the junction is discordant with germline, which a read error may explain. V gene TRBV9 combines with J gene TRBJ2-3; 7 bases fit TRBD1. The CDR3 has 13 residues. The germline V gene encodes CDR1 SGDLS and CDR2 YYNGEE. The CDR3 DNA reads as TGTGCCAGCAGCGCCACCGGGACAGATACGCAGTCTTTT. This codes for CASSATGTDTQSF.

In this sample, this clonotype turned up many times. The V gene is TRBV4-1, the J gene TRBJ2-1; D ambiguous. Trimming removed 6 bases at V and 5 bases at J, with 8 bases between. CDR1 is MGHRA and CDR2 is YSYEKL in the germline V gene. The CDR3 consists of 12 residues. The CDR3 nucleotides read TGCGCCAGCAGTGTTACTAACAATGAGCAGTTCTTC. Translation: CASSVTNNEQFF.

This clonotype was counted between two and nine times. The rearrangement joins TRBV4-1 to TRBJ1-1; D unresolved. Trimming left V 3 bases short and J 6 bases short, with 14 bases between. Germline loops: CDR1 MGHRA, CDR2 YSYEKL. This CDR3 has 14 amino acids. The CDR3 DNA follows: TGCGCCAGCAGCCACGGCGCCGCGGGCTCTGAAGCTTTCTTT. This sequence encodes CASSHGAAGSEAFF.

The chain carries TRBV4-3 and TRBJ2-7, with unresolved D. The CDR3 contains 15 residues. Trimming removed 0 bases from V and 0 bases from J, with 9 bases in between. CDR1 and CDR2 from the germline V gene are LGHNA and YSLEER. DNA of the CDR3: TGCGCCAGCAGCCAAGAAATGGCCAACTCCTACGAGCAGTACTTC. Translation gives CASSQEMANSYEQYF.

This clonotype came up once. The J gene is TRBJ1-5, the V gene TRBV27, with D perhaps TRBD1 (5 bases). CDR1 is MNHEY and CDR2 is SMNVEV in the germline V gene (reference sequence). CDR3 length: 14 residues. The germline V and J ends were trimmed by 6 bases and 5 bases, with 14 bases remaining between them. The CDR3 loop is CASSPPGQYQPQHF. The CDR3 bases are TGTGCCAGCAGCCCTCCAGGGCAATATCAGCCCCAGCATTTT.

This clonotype was seen only a few times. This chain uses TRBV30 with TRBJ2-1, with D hard to call. The CDR3 runs 15 residues. Trimming left V 4 bases short and J 0 bases short, with 13 bases between. Germline CDR1 GTSNPN, CDR2 SVGIG (reference sequence). The CDR3 DNA follows: TGTGCCTGGACCGGTGCAGAGAGCTCCTACAATGAGCAGTTCTTC. Its translation is CAWTGAESSYNEQFF. Filled out from reference TRBV30 and TRBJ2-1, the complete variable domain reads SQTIHQWPATLVQPVGSPLSLECTVEGTSNPNLYWYRQAAGRGLQLLFYSVGIGQISSEVPQNLSASRPQDRQFILSSKKLLLSDSGFYLCAWTGAESSYNEQFFGPGTRLTVL.

To note about this clonotype: A much larger clone differs by one base, so this may be a read error. This CDR3 reads CASSLGRLWAEAFF. The CDR3 DNA is TGTGCCAGCAGCTTGGGTCGACTTTGGGCTGAAGCTTTCTTT. This chain links TRBV5-6 with TRBJ1-1, with D uncertain. The V end was cut by 0 bases, the J end by 6 bases, with 12 bases between. CDR1 and CDR2 (germline): SGHDT, YYEEEE. The CDR3 has 14 residues. The complete variable domain, with remaining parts taken from reference TRBV5-6 and TRBJ1-1, reads DAGVTQSPTHLIKTRGQQVTLRCSPKSGHDTVSWYQQALGQGPQFIFQYYEEEERQRGNFPDRFSGHQFPNYSSELNVNALLLGDSALYLCASSLGRLWAEAFFGQGTRLTVV.